These 21 T cell receptor beta chains originate from one sample sequenced in a study of T cell responses to AZD1222 COVID-19 vaccine. TCRdb's copy holds only in-frame clones and misses some; the assay was immunoSEQ multiplex PCR. The sample has 150,000 to 200,000 clones, 70% to 90% seen once. The source was peripheral blood, collected on day 0 of AZD1222 vaccination. These receptors came from an adult in good health.

The gene calls are TRBV2 and TRBJ1-5, with 7 bases aligning to TRBD1. V shed 6 bases, J shed 2 bases, and the junction held 4 bases outside the gene matches. CDR1 SNHLY and CDR2 FYNNEI come from the germline V gene. This CDR3 has 14 residues. CDR3 sequence: CASSADRGNQPQHF. CDR3 nucleotide sequence: TGTGCCAGCAGCGCTGACAGGGGCAATCAGCCCCAGCATTTT.

The chain links TRBV29-1 to TRBJ2-7; D might be TRBD1 (6 bases). The V gene's germline CDR1 is SQVTM and CDR2 ANQGSEA. Trimming took 5 bases from V and 0 from J, leaving 11 bases between them. CDR3 length: 13 amino acids. The CDR3 sequence: CSVSDSISYEQYF. As DNA, the CDR3 is TGCAGCGTTTCGGACAGTATCTCCTACGAGCAGTACTTC.

The chain couples TRBV3-1 (or the pseudogene TRBV3-2) to TRBJ2-7; 9 nucleotides align to TRBD1. The CDR3 totals 16 residues. CDR1 and CDR2 (germline): LGHDT, YNNKEL (reference sequence). With V trimmed by 4 bases and J by 6 bases, 13 bases remained unmatched. CDR3 nucleotide sequence: TGTGCCAGCAGCCCAGAGGACAGGGGTCTTCCAATCGAGCAGTACTTC. This sequence encodes CASSPEDRGLPIEQYF.

The chain couples TRBV11-2 to TRBJ1-1, with D possibly matching TRBD1 (6 bases). V dropped 5 bases and J dropped 0 bases, with 22 bases sitting between them. From germline, CDR1 is SGHAT and CDR2 FQNNGV. CDR3 length: 18 residues. CDR3 coding DNA: TGTGCCAGCAGCCGTACGGACAGTACCCGCCGTTTGAACACTGAAGCTTTCTTT. This gives the protein CASSRTDSTRRLNTEAFF. Supplemented by reference TRBV11-2 and TRBJ1-1, the full variable domain reads EAGVAQSPRYKIIEKRQSVAFWCNPISGHATLYWYQQILGQGPKLLIQFQNNGVVDDSQLPKDRFSAERLKGVDSTLKIQPAKLEDSAVYLCASSRTDSTRRLNTEAFFGQGTRLTVV.

The rearrangement joins TRBV5-1 to TRBJ2-5; 8 bases are a match to TRBD1. Germline trimming cut 4 bases from V and 4 bases from J; bases unmatched to any gene: 15. The length of the CDR3 is 17 residues. Germline V gene sequence: CDR1 SGHRS, CDR2 YFSETQ. CDR3 protein: CASSHTQQGVGGETQYF. The CDR3 DNA reads TGCGCCAGCAGCCATACCCAACAGGGGGTTGGAGGAGAGACCCAGTACTTC.

The rearrangement links TRBV7-2 to TRBJ1-6; no clear D. CDR1 is SGHTA and CDR2 is FQGNSA in the germline V gene. The CDR3 extends over 15 amino acids. Trimming took 5 bases from V and 12 from J, leaving 20 bases between them. The CDR3 sequence is CASSNYEQPGLPLHF. The DNA of the CDR3 is TGTGCCAGCAGCAATTACGAACAGCCAGGTTTACCCCTCCACTTT.

The gene calls are TRBV18 and TRBJ2-5, with 9 bases identical to TRBD1. V shed 5 bases and J 3 bases; nucleotides not matched to a gene: 1. The CDR3 extends over 13 amino acids. Germline lookup yields CDR1 KGHSH and CDR2 LQKENI. In nucleotides, the CDR3 is TGTGCCAGCTCAAGGGACAGGGAAGAGACCCAGTACTTC. This sequence encodes CASSRDREETQYF.

The chain is built from TRBV18 and TRBJ2-5, with 8 bases aligning to TRBD1. Germline loops: CDR1 KGHSH, CDR2 LQKENI. Trimming cost V 6 bases and J 5 bases; bases outside gene matches: 14. This CDR3 region has 16 residues. CDR3 protein: CASSPGQTSGGETQYF. Here the CDR3 DNA reads TGTGCCAGCTCCCCGGGACAAACTTCAGGGGGCGAGACCCAGTACTTC.

The genes are TRBV28 and TRBJ1-5; no firm D call. The CDR3 contains 16 residues. The V end lost 3 bases, the J end lost 6 bases, and 18 bases lay between the germline ends. Germline assignment: CDR1 MDHEN and CDR2 SYDVKM. CDR3 sequence (DNA): TGTGCCAGCAGTTTTCAACGGACCTACCGCCGTCAGCCCCAGCATTTT. This sequence encodes CASSFQRTYRRQPQHF.

V and J are TRBV5-1 and TRBJ2-7; TRBD1 aligns across 9 bases. CDR3 length: 14 amino acids. V gave up 2 bases and J gave up 7 bases; unmatched junction bases: 7. CDR1 is SGHRS, CDR2 YFSETQ, per germline. The CDR3 reads CASSFGTGSGEQYF. As DNA, the CDR3 is TGCGCCAGCAGCTTTGGGACAGGGAGTGGGGAGCAGTACTTC.

The rearrangement links TRBV20-1 to TRBJ2-2, with D uncertain. CDR3 length: 12 amino acids. The germline V gene has CDR1 DFQATT and CDR2 SNEGSKA (reference sequence). Trimming shortened V by 3 bases and J by 6 bases, and 8 bases separated the two germline ends. The CDR3 nucleotides read TGCAGTGCTAGTACCCTAGCCGGGGAGCTGTTTTTT. This gives the protein CSASTLAGELFF.

The genes are TRBV29-1 and TRBJ2-4; 7 bases fit TRBD1. Germline assignment: CDR1 SQVTM and CDR2 ANQGSEA. Trimming removed 6 bases from V and 1 base from J; junction bases left unmatched: 3. This CDR3 has 13 residues. In DNA form, the CDR3 reads TGCAGCGTCGCACAGGGGGCCAAAAACATTCAGTACTTC. It specifies CSVAQGAKNIQYF. Drawing the rest from reference TRBV29-1 and TRBJ2-4, the complete variable domain is SAVISQKPSRDICQRGTSLTIQCQVDSQVTMMFWYRQQPGQSLTLIATANQGSEATYESGFVIDKFPISRPNLTFSTLTVSNMSPEDSSIYLCSVAQGAKNIQYFGAGTRLSVL.

The V call is TRBV21-1, the J call TRBJ1-3. TRBV21-1 is reported as a pseudogene. There are 15 residues in the CDR3. Here the CDR3 reads CASHLGCHSGNTIYF. The CDR3 DNA is TGTGCCAGCCATCTGGGGTGTCACTCTGGAAACACCATATATTTT.

This sequence joins TRBV4-1 and TRBJ1-4; D is ambiguous. This CDR3 comprises 15 residues. V was clipped by 0 bases and J by 3 bases, with 8 bases between them. The germline V gene has CDR1 MGHRA and CDR2 YSYEKL. CDR3 DNA: TGCGCCAGCAGCCAAGACCGGTATCCTAATGAAAAACTGTTTTTT. Translation: CASSQDRYPNEKLFF.

V and J are TRBV18 and TRBJ1-2, with D possibly matching TRBD1 (5 bases). This CDR3 has 12 residues. V lost 2 bases and J lost 4, with 5 bases in between. Germline V lookup: CDR1 KGHSH, CDR2 LQKENI. DNA for the CDR3: TGTGCCAGCTCACCAGGGGGCTATGGCTACACCTTC. It codes for CASSPGGYGYTF.

The table lists this clone with a count of one. The V gene is TRBV20-1, the J gene TRBJ2-3; D is unclear. The V end lost 6 bases, the J end lost 8 bases, and 9 bases lay between the germline ends. CDR1 is DFQATT, CDR2 SNEGSKA, per germline (reference sequence). This CDR3 region has 10 residues. The CDR3 nucleotides are TGCAGTGCGGCTAAGGGTACGCAGTATTTT. Protein sequence: CSAAKGTQYF.

V is TRBV18 and J is TRBJ1-2; D gene ambiguous. There are 13 residues in the CDR3. Germline CDR1 KGHSH, CDR2 LQKENI. The ends were cut back, 6 bases at V and 3 bases at J, with 11 bases in the middle. The CDR3 nucleotides read TGTGCCAGCTCGGCGGACGGGGACTATGGCTACACCTTC. It encodes CASSADGDYGYTF.

This chain connects TRBV19 to TRBJ1-5; possibly TRBD1 for D (5 bases). The germline V and J ends were trimmed by 7 bases and 3 bases, with 19 bases remaining between them. Germline V gene lookup returns CDR1 LNHDA and CDR2 SQIVND (reference sequence). This CDR3 has 16 amino acids. The CDR3 is CASTPYGRVDNQPQHF. In DNA, the CDR3 is TGTGCCAGTACCCCTTATGGCAGGGTGGACAATCAGCCCCAGCATTTT.

This clone was found once. This chain uses TRBV3-1 (or the pseudogene TRBV3-2) with TRBJ2-7; 10 bases align to TRBD2. The germline V gene encodes CDR1 LGHDT and CDR2 YNNKEL (reference sequence). This CDR3 comprises 15 residues. With 0 bases clipped from V and 12 bases from J, the junction kept 11 bases outside the gene matches. CDR3 in amino acids: CASSQELASGGLSYF. The CDR3 DNA is TGTGCCAGCAGCCAAGAACTCGCTAGCGGGGGCCTCTCGTACTTC.

The rearrangement uses TRBV27 and TRBJ1-2, with 7 bases identical to TRBD1. Trimming removed 3 bases from V and 8 bases from J; junction bases left unmatched: 6. The CDR3 is made up of 13 amino acids. Germline CDR1 MNHEY, CDR2 SMNVEV (reference sequence). The CDR3 nucleotides read TGTGCCAGCAGTTTCACACAGGGGTACGGCTACACCTTC. Its protein is CASSFTQGYGYTF.

The V and J genes are TRBV30 and TRBJ1-6; 7 bases align to TRBD1. Germline V gene data show CDR1 as GTSNPN and CDR2 as SVGIG (reference sequence). The length of the CDR3 is 14 residues. V was clipped by 2 bases and J by 7 bases; unmatched bases: 5. DNA of the CDR3: TGTGCCTGGAGTACAGGACAGGACAATTCACCCCTCCACTTT. The encoded protein is CAWSTGQDNSPLHF.